Listed here is a single TCR beta chain. Its antigen is not identified. TCRdb processed the 5' RACE reads anew with MiXCR; each CDR3 protein has one entry. The top ten clones hold about 0.3% of a sample with more than 1.5 million distinct CDR3 sequences, under 35% of them seen once. The sample belongs to a study of identical twins. With V trimmed by 5 bases and J by 7 bases, 11 bases remained unmatched. This CDR3 is built from 16 residues. Study outcomes and limitations: Model-predicted out-of-frame TCR alpha sharing fell below observed values in monozygotic twins.

The chain combines TRBV12-3 or TRBV12-4 with TRBJ2-1; TRBD1 matches 10 bases. The sample comprised cord blood. The TCR comes from a newborn girl in good health. The CDR3 spells CASSKRTGGGGNEQFF. The CDR3, as DNA: TGTGCCAGCAGTAAACGGACAGGGGGGGGTGGGAATGAGCAGTTCTTC.